What follows is one T cell receptor (beta chain) and its context. Its antigen is not yet known. Within one base of it there is no much larger clone, and no base qualities were kept. The sample is drawn from a study of T cell changes during pregnancy in multiple sclerosis (dated by TCRdb to between 2019 and 2020). A note on the overall study: The study examined how the T cell repertoire changed over the course of pregnancy in women with multiple sclerosis.

The CDR3 runs 16 amino acids, cysteine and phenylalanine included. Just CDR3 DNA is preserved here, 48 bases in frame from base 1. Unmatched junction bases come to 13, with V trimmed by 5 bases and J by 5 bases. CDR1 MNHEY and CDR2 SMNVEV were looked up in the germline V gene (reference sequence). Libraries were constructed by the immunoSEQ multiplex PCR assay. As stored in TCRdb, this immuneACCESS dataset retains in-frame rearrangements with V and J assigned. A fraction of the clones does not appear; measured against another copy, unresolved V genes explain less than half of the discrepancy, and the remainder lacks a known reason. The sample profile shows roughly 93,000 clones; 85% to 95% of them were found once. Around 1.8% of the sample is taken by the ten largest.

The input for sequencing was peripheral blood, taken in the first trimester of pregnancy. The sequence derives from a female donor in good health, enrolled as a control in a pregnancy study. This chain is built from TRBV27 and TRBJ1-1, and 8 junctional nucleotides match TRBD1. The nucleotide sequence is TGTGCCAGCAGTGGCACGATAGGACAGGGTCAAACTGAAGCTTTCTTT. Its translation reads: CASSGTIGQGQTEAFF.